These T cell receptor beta chains were read from a single sample in a study of T cell responses to AZD1222 COVID-19 vaccine. Produced via immunoSEQ multiplex PCR; TCRdb's table is partial and in-frame only. Here the sample spans about 140,000 clones, approximately 90% being singletons. Material: peripheral blood, obtained 28 days after the second AZD1222 dose. All receptors come from an adult who received the AZD1222 COVID-19 vaccine. The CDR3 runs from the conserved cysteine through the conserved F or W. Fields, in order: D gene, clone size, V gene, J gene, CDR3 DNA, CDR3 protein. The D gene is left open where the match is weak. Clone size is not always given. Where it is, it says once, few, many or a class for expanded clones.

D gene: NA
clone size: once
V gene: TRBV30
J gene: TRBJ2-1
CDR3 DNA: TGTGCCTGGAGTGTTCTTTATGGTGAGCAGTTCTTC
CDR3 protein: CAWSVLYGEQFF

D gene: TRBD1
clone size: NA
V gene: TRBV2
J gene: TRBJ2-7
CDR3 DNA: TGTGCCAGCAGTGAAGTCCCACAGGGGCGTGAGGGCGAGCAGTACTTC
CDR3 protein: CASSEVPQGREGEQYF

D gene: TRBD1
clone size: NA
V gene: TRBV7-9
J gene: TRBJ1-1
CDR3 DNA: TGTGCCAGCAGCTACCTCCGGGACAGGGGAACGAACACTGAAGCTTTCTTT
CDR3 protein: CASSYLRDRGTNTEAFF

D gene: NA
clone size: NA
V gene: TRBV7-2
J gene: TRBJ2-6
CDR3 DNA: TGTGCCAGCAGCCTAGGACAGTTCTCTGGGGCCAACGTCCTGACTTTC
CDR3 protein: CASSLGQFSGANVLTF

D gene: NA
clone size: NA
V gene: TRBV21-1
J gene: TRBJ2-5
CDR3 DNA: TGTGCCAGCAGCAAAGGAAACAGGGGAGGGCAAGAGACCCAGTACTTC
CDR3 protein: CASSKGNRGGQETQYF

D gene: TRBD2
clone size: NA
V gene: TRBV5-4
J gene: TRBJ2-5
CDR3 DNA: TGTGCCAGCAGCCCCCTCTCCCTAGGGGCGGGGGGCCAAGAGACCCAGTACTTC
CDR3 protein: CASSPLSLGAGGQETQYF

D gene: TRBD1
clone size: NA
V gene: TRBV12-3/TRBV12-4
J gene: TRBJ1-2
CDR3 DNA: TGTGCCAGCAGCTACGGGACAGTTTATGGCTACACCTTC
CDR3 protein: CASSYGTVYGYTF

D gene: NA
clone size: NA
V gene: TRBV7-8
J gene: TRBJ2-7
CDR3 DNA: TGTGCCAGCAGCCTAGGGGACCCCTTCGGCGAGCAGTACTTC
CDR3 protein: CASSLGDPFGEQYF

D gene: TRBD2
clone size: NA
V gene: TRBV14
J gene: TRBJ2-1
CDR3 DNA: TGTGCCAGCAGCCAAGACCCGGGACTAGGATTTGGTGAGCAGTTCTTC
CDR3 protein: CASSQDPGLGFGEQFF

D gene: NA
clone size: NA
V gene: TRBV7-2
J gene: TRBJ2-7
CDR3 DNA: TGTGCCAGCAGTATGGGACCCCGAGCCTACGAGCAGTACTTC
CDR3 protein: CASSMGPRAYEQYF

D gene: NA
clone size: NA
V gene: TRBV6-5
J gene: TRBJ2-7
CDR3 DNA: TGTGCCAGCACCCGAAACCCGGACTACGAGCAGTACTTC
CDR3 protein: CASTRNPDYEQYF

D gene: TRBD1
clone size: NA
V gene: TRBV9
J gene: TRBJ1-1
CDR3 DNA: TGTGCCAGCAGCGGGGTGGAGGGGGCCACTGAAGCTTTCTTT
CDR3 protein: CASSGVEGATEAFF

D gene: NA
clone size: once
V gene: TRBV18
J gene: TRBJ1-2
CDR3 DNA: TGTGCCAGCTCACCTTCGACTAATGGCTACACCTTC
CDR3 protein: CASSPSTNGYTF

D gene: TRBD2
clone size: NA
V gene: TRBV11-3
J gene: TRBJ2-1
CDR3 DNA: TGTGCCAGCAGCTTAAGACTAGCGGGACAACGACGGGAGCAGTTCTTC
CDR3 protein: CASSLRLAGQRREQFF

D gene: TRBD1
clone size: few
V gene: TRBV6-2/TRBV6-3
J gene: TRBJ1-5
CDR3 DNA: TGTGCCAGCAGTTACTCTGGGACAGGGTCTAAGCAGCCCCAGCATTTT
CDR3 protein: CASSYSGTGSKQPQHF

D gene: TRBD2
clone size: NA
V gene: TRBV28
J gene: TRBJ2-7
CDR3 DNA: TGTGCCAGCAGTCCCCCCGGGGGGGCAAACGAGCAGTACTTC
CDR3 protein: CASSPPGGANEQYF

D gene: NA
clone size: NA
V gene: TRBV5-1
J gene: TRBJ2-5
CDR3 DNA: TGCGCCAGCAGCTTGTCTCACATGTACCAAGAGACCCAGTACTTC
CDR3 protein: CASSLSHMYQETQYF

D gene: NA
clone size: NA
V gene: TRBV7-8
J gene: TRBJ1-5
CDR3 DNA: TGTGCCAGCAGCTTAGATGGCAGACGTAATCAGCCCCAGCATTTT
CDR3 protein: CASSLDGRRNQPQHF

D gene: NA
clone size: NA
V gene: TRBV6-5
J gene: TRBJ2-2
CDR3 DNA: TGTGCCAGCAAGTCCGGGGAGGGGGACACCGGGGAGCTGTTTTTT
CDR3 protein: CASKSGEGDTGELFF

D gene: NA
clone size: NA
V gene: TRBV13
J gene: TRBJ1-1
CDR3 DNA: TGTGCCAGCAGCACCGGAAGGGGGTACGGTGAAGCTTTCTTT
CDR3 protein: CASSTGRGYGEAFF

D gene: NA
clone size: NA
V gene: TRBV7-3
J gene: TRBJ2-2
CDR3 DNA: TGTGCCAGCAGCTATTACATGAACACCGGGGAGCTGTTTTTT
CDR3 protein: CASSYYMNTGELFF

D gene: TRBD2
clone size: NA
V gene: TRBV18
J gene: TRBJ2-7
CDR3 DNA: TGTGCCAGCAAGGAGGCCGCGGGAGCAGAGCAGTACTTC
CDR3 protein: CASKEAAGAEQYF